This entry lists 25 T cell receptor beta chains sequenced from one sample in a study of tissue T cells after allogeneic stem cell transplantation. Assay: immunoSEQ multiplex PCR; the TCRdb copy retains only in-frame clones and omits some. The table shows around 2,800 clones, with under 75% occurring only once. This research-autopsy study prospectively enrolled adult allogeneic hematopoietic cell transplant recipients with steroid-refractory graft-versus-host disease. The specimen was descending colon tissue, collected at autopsy. The receptors shown here come from an older male patient with steroid-refractory graft-versus-host disease after an allogeneic stem cell transplant. The T cells may come from the graft donor.

The CDR3 region has the DNA TGTGCCAGCAGCGGACTAGCGGGGGGGCCTGATGAGCAGTTCTTC. Amino acids: CASSGLAGGPDEQFF. This chain uses TRBV6-5 with TRBJ2-1; 15 bases align to TRBD2. This CDR3 has 15 residues. With V trimmed by 6 bases and J by 8 bases, 5 bases remained unmatched. Germline CDR1 is MNHEY and CDR2 is SVGAGI.

The chain joins TRBV9 to TRBJ2-2, with D unclear. With 1 base removed from V and 3 bases from J, the gap between germline ends came to 10 bases. Looked up from germline, CDR1 is SGDLS and CDR2 is YYNGEE. The CDR3 consists of 15 residues. The CDR3 DNA is TGTGCCAGCAGCGTAATGCCACTCCACACCGGGGAGCTGTTTTTT. Its protein is CASSVMPLHTGELFF.

This sequence joins TRBV11-2 and TRBJ2-1, with TRBD2 identical over 11 bases. Germline V gives CDR1 SGHAT, CDR2 FQNNGV. J gave up 4 bases and V 5 bases, and 7 bases lay outside the gene matches. This CDR3 comprises 16 residues. The CDR3 loop is CASSPRLAGIYNEQFF. As DNA, the CDR3 is TGTGCCAGCAGCCCGAGACTAGCGGGGATTTACAATGAGCAGTTCTTC.

The rearrangement joins TRBV7-9 to TRBJ1-2, with D perhaps matching TRBD1 (6 bases). The length of the CDR3 is 15 residues. With 1 base removed from V and 1 base from J, the gap between germline ends came to 10 bases. Germline values: CDR1 SEHNR, CDR2 FQNEAQ (reference sequence). CDR3 nucleotide sequence: TGTGCCAGCAGCTTAGGCTCAGGGGTTAACTATGGCTACACCTTC. It specifies CASSLGSGVNYGYTF.

The chain combines TRBV19 with TRBJ1-5; D may be TRBD1 (5 bases). Germline V gives CDR1 LNHDA, CDR2 SQIVND (reference sequence). This CDR3 contains 15 residues. V shed 4 bases and J shed 9 bases, with 19 bases lying between them. The CDR3 region is CASSTTARGVSPQHF. The DNA for the CDR3 is TGTGCCAGTAGTACCACCGCTAGGGGCGTCTCGCCCCAGCATTTT.

The chain uses TRBV6-5 and TRBJ2-5; 10 bases fit TRBD2. This CDR3 spans 13 amino acids. In germline, CDR1 is MNHEY, CDR2 SVGAGI. After removal of 8 bases from V and 2 bases from J, the junction contained 2 bases not matched to a gene. The CDR3 coding sequence is TGTGCCAGCGGAGCGGGGGGGCAAGAGACCCAGTACTTC. Amino acid sequence: CASGAGGQETQYF.

The chain employs TRBV6-5 and TRBJ1-4, with no clear D. V lost 6 bases, J lost 8 bases, and 13 bases lay in between. The CDR3 contains 13 residues. Germline V gives CDR1 MNHEY, CDR2 SVGAGI. The chain's CDR3 is CASRWVLSEKLFF. The CDR3, as DNA: TGTGCCAGCAGATGGGTTCTGAGCGAAAAACTGTTTTTT.

This chain connects TRBV19 to TRBJ2-2; TRBD2 matches 8 bases. CDR3 size: 14 residues. CDR1 is LNHDA, CDR2 SQIVND, per germline (reference sequence). The ends lost 7 bases at V and 9 bases at J; junction bases unmatched: 10. Here the CDR3 reads CASTSGLAARELFF. The CDR3 region has the DNA TGTGCCAGTACCTCCGGACTAGCTGCTCGGGAGCTGTTTTTT.

The J gene is TRBJ2-5, the V gene TRBV7-9; the match to TRBD2 covers 16 bases. The CDR3 extends over 17 amino acids. Losses at the gene ends were 5 bases for V and 5 bases for J; bases not matched to a gene: 8. Germline values: CDR1 SEHNR, CDR2 FQNEAQ (reference sequence). The CDR3 nucleotides read TGTGCCAGCAGCACGGGGACTAGCGGGGGGGCCTTGGAGACCCAGTACTTC. It specifies CASSTGTSGGALETQYF.

The chain has TRBV6-6 and TRBJ2-1; D perhaps matches TRBD1 (6 bases). The CDR3 loop spans 14 amino acids. Germline V gene data show CDR1 as MNHNY and CDR2 as SVGAGI (reference sequence). V lost 2 bases and J lost 6, with 11 bases in between. This CDR3 is CASSYRGLLNEQFF. The CDR3 nucleotides read TGTGCCAGCAGTTACAGGGGGTTACTCAATGAGCAGTTCTTC.

The chain employs TRBV19 and TRBJ1-1; D call uncertain. This CDR3 comprises 14 residues. Germline values: CDR1 LNHDA, CDR2 SQIVND (reference sequence). Trimming removed 3 bases from V and 2 bases from J, with 10 bases in between. The CDR3 loop is CASSMRAGNTEAFF. CDR3 sequence (DNA): TGTGCCAGTAGTATGAGGGCGGGAAACACTGAAGCTTTCTTT. The full variable domain, completed using reference TRBV19 and TRBJ1-1, is DGGITQSPKYLFRKEGQNVTLSCEQNLNHDAMYWYRQDPGQGLRLIYYSQIVNDFQKGDIAEGYSVSREKKESFPLTVTSAQKNPTAFYLCASSMRAGNTEAFFGQGTRLTVV.

This clone was detected a few times. At one of its ends the junction is not consistent with the germline gene, which may arise from a read error. V usage is TRBV6-1 and J usage is TRBJ1-5, with TRBD1 as a possible D gene (5 bases). The CDR3 sequence is 13 residues long. The germline CDR1 and CDR2 sequences are MNHNS and SASEGT. CDR3 protein: CATSDSYNQPQHF. As DNA, the CDR3 is TGTGCCACCAGTGACAGCTACAATCAGCCCCAGCATTTT.

This chain connects TRBV6-5 to TRBJ1-3, with unresolved D. The V end was cut by 4 bases, the J end by 7 bases, with 5 bases between. The V gene's germline CDR1 is MNHEY and CDR2 SVGAGI. The CDR3 consists of 11 residues. The CDR3 here is CASSSPNTIYF. As DNA, the CDR3 is TGTGCCAGCAGTTCACCTAACACCATATATTTT.

The rearrangement joins TRBV10-3 to TRBJ1-1, with TRBD1 matching over 12 bases. The germline V gene encodes CDR1 ENHRY and CDR2 SYGVKD. V shed 8 bases and J 6 bases; nucleotides not matched to a gene: 7. This CDR3 is 14 amino acids long. The chain's CDR3 is CAIGGQGAVSEAFF. The CDR3 bases are TGTGCCATCGGGGGACAGGGGGCTGTCTCTGAAGCTTTCTTT.

The V gene is TRBV10-3, the J gene TRBJ2-7; 8 bases are a match to TRBD1. Trimming removed 0 bases from V and 5 bases from J; junction bases left unmatched: 6. The CDR3 consists of 15 residues. Germline V gene data show CDR1 as ENHRY and CDR2 as SYGVKD. The CDR3 sequence is CAISESAGGMNEQYF. The CDR3, as DNA: TGTGCCATCAGTGAGTCGGCAGGGGGCATGAACGAGCAGTACTTC.

The gene calls are TRBV7-2 and TRBJ2-2; TRBD2 agrees at 13 bases. Germline CDR1 and CDR2: SGHTA and FQGNSA. After removal of 2 bases from V and 4 bases from J, the junction contained 7 bases not matched to a gene. The CDR3 extends over 18 amino acids. CDR3: CASSLLGWTSGGTGELFF. DNA for the CDR3: TGTGCCAGCAGCTTATTGGGATGGACTAGCGGGGGCACCGGGGAGCTGTTTTTT.

The chain employs TRBV5-5 and TRBJ2-1, with D tentatively TRBD1 or TRBD2 (5 bases each). Germline V gene data show CDR1 as SGHKS and CDR2 as YYEKEE (reference sequence). V gave up 1 base and J gave up 10 bases, with 9 bases separating them. The CDR3 extends over 12 amino acids. CDR3: CASSLQGTEQFF. As DNA, the CDR3 is TGTGCCAGCAGCTTGCAAGGGACCGAGCAGTTCTTC.

The chain joins TRBV23-1 to TRBJ1-5, with a tentative D call TRBD1 (6 bases). TRBV23-1 is flagged as an ORF with uncertain function. CDR3 length: 14 residues. V lost 2 bases, J lost 4 bases, and 9 bases lay in between. CDR3 DNA sequence: TGCGCCAGCAGTCAAGGACAGCGAAATCAGCCCCAGCATTTT. This sequence encodes CASSQGQRNQPQHF.

This sequence joins TRBV6-1 and TRBJ2-7, with D uncertain. The CDR3 is made up of 14 amino acids. Germline CDR1 is MNHNS and CDR2 is SASEGT. V was pared by 3 bases and J by 2 bases, with 11 bases between. The DNA of the CDR3 is TGTGCCAGCAGTGACGCTCCGGGCCCCTACGAGCAGTACTTC. Its protein product is CASSDAPGPYEQYF.

The chain recombines TRBV9 with TRBJ2-3; 7 nucleotides line up with TRBD1. CDR1 and CDR2 (germline): SGDLS, YYNGEE. The CDR3 length is 14 residues. V dropped 4 bases and J dropped 5; count of bases not matched to a gene: 7. This CDR3 reads CASSSLPGGDTQYF. CDR3 DNA: TGTGCCAGCAGCTCTCTTCCAGGGGGAGATACGCAGTATTTT.

This chain connects TRBV24-1 to TRBJ2-5, with D unclear. The CDR3 is 15 amino acids. Trimming cost V 2 bases and J 1 base, with 10 bases left between them. Germline CDR1 reads KGHDR; CDR2 reads SFDVKD. CDR3 region: CATSDSHTLQETQYF. The CDR3 DNA is TGTGCCACCAGTGATTCTCATACCCTCCAAGAGACCCAGTACTTC.

V and J are TRBV5-1 and TRBJ2-5; 7 positions agree with TRBD1. CDR1 is SGHRS, CDR2 YFSETQ, per germline. V shed 3 bases, J shed 3 bases, and the junction held 8 bases outside the gene matches. This CDR3 contains 15 residues. CDR3 sequence: CASSSSQGVKETQYF. The CDR3 region has the DNA TGCGCCAGCAGCTCCTCTCAGGGGGTAAAAGAGACCCAGTACTTC. The full variable domain, completed using reference TRBV5-1 and TRBJ2-5, is KAGVTQTPRYLIKTRGQQVTLSCSPISGHRSVSWYQQTPGQGLQFLFEYFSETQRNKGNFPGRFSGRQFSNSRSEMNVSTLELGDSALYLCASSSSQGVKETQYFGPGTRLLVL.

Turning to this clone: The same CDR3 also results from other DNA sequences found in this sample. The genes are TRBV6-6 and TRBJ1-1, with unresolved D. Trimming cost V 7 bases and J 0 bases, with 6 bases left between them. Looked up from germline, CDR1 is MNHNY and CDR2 is SVGAGI (reference sequence). CDR3 length equals 12 residues. CDR3 residues: CASKRVNTEAFF. The CDR3 DNA reads TGTGCCAGCAAGAGGGTGAACACTGAAGCTTTCTTT.

This clone was seen only a few times. The rearrangement links TRBV6-5 to TRBJ2-7; the D is unclear. The CDR3 contains 13 residues. V was shortened by 3 bases and J by 7 bases, with 13 bases between the two germline ends. The V gene's germline CDR1 is MNHEY and CDR2 SVGAGI. The CDR3 DNA is TGTGCCAGCAGTTATGCAGGACCTTTAGAGCAGTACTTC. Translation: CASSYAGPLEQYF.

This clone occurred a few times. The genes are TRBV12-5 and TRBJ1-1, with a tentative D call TRBD1 (6 bases). V gave up 5 bases and J gave up 1 base, with 14 bases separating them. This CDR3 is 15 amino acids long. CDR1 is LGHNT, CDR2 FRNRAP, per germline. The CDR3 DNA reads as TGTGCTAGTGGTCGCCATTCGGACAGGAACACTGAAGCTTTCTTT. Translating gives CASGRHSDRNTEAFF. Based on the CDR3 plus reference TRBV12-5 and TRBJ1-1, the full variable domain is DARVTQTPRHKVTEMGQEVTMRCQPILGHNTVFWYRQTMMQGLELLAYFRNRAPLDDSGMPKDRFSAEMPDATLATLKIQPSEPRDSAVYFCASGRHSDRNTEAFFGQGTRLTVV.